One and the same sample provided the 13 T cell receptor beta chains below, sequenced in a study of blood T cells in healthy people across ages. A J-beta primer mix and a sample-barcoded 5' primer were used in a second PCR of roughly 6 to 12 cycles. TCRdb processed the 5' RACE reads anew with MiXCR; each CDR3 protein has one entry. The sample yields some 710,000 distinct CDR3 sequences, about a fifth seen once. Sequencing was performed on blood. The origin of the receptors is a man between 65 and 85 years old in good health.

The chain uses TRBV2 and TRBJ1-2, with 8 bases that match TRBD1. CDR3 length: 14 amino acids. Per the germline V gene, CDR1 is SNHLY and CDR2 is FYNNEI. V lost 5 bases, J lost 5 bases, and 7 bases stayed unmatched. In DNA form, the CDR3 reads TGTGCCAGCAGTCTGAGGACAGGGTGGTATGGCTACACCTTC. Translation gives CASSLRTGWYGYTF.

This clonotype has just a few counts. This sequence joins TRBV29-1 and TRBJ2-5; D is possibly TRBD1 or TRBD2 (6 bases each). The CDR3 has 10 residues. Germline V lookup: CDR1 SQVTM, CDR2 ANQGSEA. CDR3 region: CGGGTETQYF. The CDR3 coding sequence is TGCGGAGGGGGGACCGAGACCCAGTACTTC.

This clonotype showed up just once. CDR3 sequence reads: CASSLGTGRTEAFF. CDR3 coding DNA: TGTGCCAGCAGTTTAGGGACAGGGAGGACTGAAGCTTTCTTT. The chain recombines TRBV28 with TRBJ1-1; 9 bases map to TRBD1. The CDR3 has 14 residues. In germline, CDR1 is MDHEN, CDR2 SYDVKM. Trimming removed 2 bases from V and 5 bases from J; junction bases left unmatched: 3.

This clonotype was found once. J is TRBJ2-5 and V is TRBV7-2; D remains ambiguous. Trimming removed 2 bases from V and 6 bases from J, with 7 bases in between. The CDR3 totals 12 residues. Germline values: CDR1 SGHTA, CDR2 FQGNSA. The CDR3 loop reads CASSLSRKTQYF. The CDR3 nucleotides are TGTGCCAGCAGCTTAAGTCGGAAGACCCAGTACTTC.

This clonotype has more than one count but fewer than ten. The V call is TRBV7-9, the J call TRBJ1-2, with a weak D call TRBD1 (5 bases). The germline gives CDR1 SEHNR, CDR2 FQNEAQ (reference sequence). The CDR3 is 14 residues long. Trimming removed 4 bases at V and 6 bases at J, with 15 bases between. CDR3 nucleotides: TGTGCCAGCAGCTCCCCCCAGGGTTTACATGGCTACACCTTC. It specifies CASSSPQGLHGYTF.

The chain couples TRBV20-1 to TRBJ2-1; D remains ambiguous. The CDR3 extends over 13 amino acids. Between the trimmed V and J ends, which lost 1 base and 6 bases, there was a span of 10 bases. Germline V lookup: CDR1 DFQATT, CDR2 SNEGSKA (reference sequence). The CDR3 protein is CSARVTAGNEQFF. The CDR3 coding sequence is TGCAGTGCTAGAGTTACCGCAGGCAATGAGCAGTTCTTC.

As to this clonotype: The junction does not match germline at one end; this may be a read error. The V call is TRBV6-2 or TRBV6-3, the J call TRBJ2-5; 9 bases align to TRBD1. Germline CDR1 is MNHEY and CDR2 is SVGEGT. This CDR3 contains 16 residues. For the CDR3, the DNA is TGTGCCGGCAGTTATTCGGGACAGGGAATCCGAGAGACCCAGTACTTC. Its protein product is CAGSYSGQGIRETQYF.

The CDR3 bases are TGTGCCAGCAGCTCGACTCCCACTATTAACACCGGGGAGCTGTTTTTT. Its protein product is CASSSTPTINTGELFF. The chain joins TRBV7-2 to TRBJ2-2; no clear D gene. The germline gives CDR1 SGHTA, CDR2 FQGNSA. The V end was cut by 4 bases, the J end by 2 bases, with 14 bases between. The CDR3 is 16 residues long.

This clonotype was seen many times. The CDR3 protein is CSVSRDAANEKLFF. The CDR3, as DNA: TGCAGCGTCAGTCGGGACGCGGCTAATGAAAAACTGTTTTTT. V usage is TRBV29-1 and J usage is TRBJ1-4; D possibly corresponds to TRBD1 (5 bases). The length of the CDR3 is 14 residues. V lost 6 bases to trimming and J lost 3 bases, with 14 bases between them. Germline loops: CDR1 SQVTM, CDR2 ANQGSEA.

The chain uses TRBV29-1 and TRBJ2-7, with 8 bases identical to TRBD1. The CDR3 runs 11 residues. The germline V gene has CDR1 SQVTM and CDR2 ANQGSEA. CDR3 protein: CAVTGGTEQYF. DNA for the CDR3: TGCGCCGTTACAGGGGGGACCGAGCAGTACTTC.

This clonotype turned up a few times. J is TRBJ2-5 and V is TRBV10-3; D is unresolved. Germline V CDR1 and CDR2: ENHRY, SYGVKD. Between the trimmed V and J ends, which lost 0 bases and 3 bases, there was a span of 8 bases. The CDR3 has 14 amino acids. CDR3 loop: CAISESFFEETQYF. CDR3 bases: TGTGCCATCAGTGAGTCGTTTTTCGAAGAGACCCAGTACTTC.

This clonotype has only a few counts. The CDR3 nucleotides read TGTGCCAGCGTAAATAGCGACTCCTACAATGAGCAGTTCTTC. Protein product: CASVNSDSYNEQFF. The J gene is TRBJ2-1, the V gene TRBV12-3 or TRBV12-4, with D perhaps TRBD2 (5 bases). Deletions cut 8 bases from V and 0 bases from J, with 11 bases between. The CDR3 consists of 14 residues.

As DNA, the CDR3 is TGTGCCACCAGTAGGGTAGGGGGAACGGATACGCAGTATTTT. This gives the protein CATSRVGGTDTQYF. The chain is built from TRBV24-1 and TRBJ2-3; weak D call: TRBD1 (6 bases). Germline V gene lookup returns CDR1 KGHDR and CDR2 SFDVKD. The V end was cut by 6 bases, the J end by 6 bases, with 15 bases between. The length of the CDR3 is 14 residues.